Listed here are 20 T cell receptor beta chains from one sample, sequenced in a study of blood T cells in healthy people across ages. A second PCR of 7 to 11 cycles used a sample-barcoded 5' primer and a J-beta primer mix. TCRdb re-called the 5' RACE reads through MiXCR, storing one row per CDR3 protein. The table has 800,000 or so distinct CDR3 sequences, about half seen once; the top ten hold less than 20%. The source material was blood. The origin of the receptors is an elderly man in good health.

This clonotype was recorded many times. The V and J genes are TRBV4-3 and TRBJ2-4; 7 bases match TRBD1. This CDR3 contains 17 residues. CDR1 LGHNA and CDR2 YSLEER come from the germline V gene. J was trimmed by 3 bases and V by 2 bases; bases with no gene match: 10. CDR3 nucleotides: TGCGCCAGCAGCCAAAGAGGGGGCACGGTACGCAAAAACATTCAGTACTTC. It specifies CASSQRGGTVRKNIQYF.

This clonotype was observed a few times. The genes are TRBV28 and TRBJ1-1; 8 bases are shared with TRBD1. The CDR3 length is 15 residues. Germline V lookup: CDR1 MDHEN, CDR2 SYDVKM. J was trimmed by 5 bases and V by 6 bases; bases with no gene match: 11. As DNA, the CDR3 is TGTGCCAGCAGAGTCCCCGGGACAGGAGGAACTGAAGCTTTCTTT. Its protein product is CASRVPGTGGTEAFF.

With regard to this clonotype: With a much larger clone just one base away, this may be a read error. This chain connects TRBV9 to TRBJ2-4, with D maybe TRBD1 (5 bases). Germline CDR1 is SGDLS and CDR2 is YYNGEE. Trimming shortened V by 4 bases and J by 11 bases, and 13 bases separated the two germline ends. The CDR3 totals 12 residues. CDR3 nucleotides: TGTGCCAGCAGCCCTCGGCAAGGGGTTCAGTACTTC. Translating it yields CASSPRQGVQYF.

The table lists this clonotype with a count of one. The CDR3 spells CASSVGRVGTSPLHF. Written as DNA, the CDR3 is TGTGCCAGCAGCGTGGGAAGGGTTGGGACCTCACCCCTCCACTTT. The rearrangement uses TRBV7-8 and TRBJ1-6; tentatively, D is TRBD1 (5 bases). This CDR3 has 15 amino acids. V dropped 5 bases and J dropped 10 bases, with 18 bases sitting between them. Germline V CDR1 and CDR2: SGHVS, FQNEAQ.

This clonotype came up a few times. The chain recombines TRBV20-1 with TRBJ2-3; TRBD2 agrees at 12 bases. CDR3 size: 13 residues. Germline V gene lookup returns CDR1 DFQATT and CDR2 SNEGSKA (reference sequence). With 8 bases clipped from V and 5 bases from J, the junction kept 5 bases outside the gene matches. CDR3 DNA sequence: TGCAGTTTACTAGCGGGAGGTAAAGATACGCAGTATTTT. As protein: CSLLAGGKDTQYF.

The chain couples TRBV5-4 to TRBJ2-3; D uncertain. The germline V and J ends were trimmed by 0 bases and 2 bases, with 19 bases remaining between them. Per germline, CDR1 SGHNT and CDR2 YYREEE (reference sequence). The CDR3 spans 18 residues. The CDR3 coding sequence is TGTGCCAGCAGCTTGGAAATCGTGCCATTTATGACCACAGATACGCAGTATTTT. It specifies CASSLEIVPFMTTDTQYF.

The V call is TRBV12-3 or TRBV12-4, the J call TRBJ1-1; D gene uncertain. This CDR3 spans 14 amino acids. V lost 2 bases to trimming and J lost 8 bases, with 15 bases between them. CDR3 sequence (DNA): TGTGCCAGCAGTTTAACCTCTTATACAGCCGAAGCTTTCTTT. Amino acids: CASSLTSYTAEAFF.

This chain connects TRBV4-2 to TRBJ2-1; 7 bases are shared with TRBD2. The V gene end was trimmed by 0 bases and the J gene end by 8 bases; junction bases not matched to a gene: 13. Germline loops: CDR1 LGHNA, CDR2 YNFKEQ. This CDR3 is 17 amino acids long. The CDR3 loop reads CASSQDLWGEGPDEQFF. CDR3 DNA: TGTGCCAGCAGCCAAGACTTGTGGGGGGAGGGCCCCGATGAGCAGTTCTTC.

This clonotype appeared many times. The chain joins TRBV20-1 to TRBJ2-1; possible D gene TRBD2, 6 bases. Germline CDR1 is DFQATT and CDR2 is SNEGSKA (reference sequence). Trimming cost V 6 bases and J 2 bases, with 11 bases left between them. The CDR3 sequence is 13 residues long. This CDR3 is CSARSGAYNEQFF. CDR3 bases: TGCAGTGCCCGGTCGGGAGCCTACAATGAGCAGTTCTTC.

This clonotype was observed a few times. This chain uses TRBV20-1 with TRBJ2-1, with TRBD2 matching 8 bases. The CDR3 runs 14 residues. From germline, CDR1 is DFQATT and CDR2 SNEGSKA (reference sequence). V was pared by 1 base and J by 10 bases, with 9 bases of the junction left unmatched. CDR3 coding DNA: TGCAGTGCTAGAGGCTTAGCGGGGAGGGGGGAGCAGTTCTTC. Translated, it gives CSARGLAGRGEQFF.

Remarks on this clonotype: A read error is possible here, since a much larger clone lies one base away. The chain carries TRBV7-2 and TRBJ2-5, with a weak D call TRBD2 (6 bases). CDR3 length: 14 residues. The germline CDR1 and CDR2 sequences are SGHTA and FQGNSA. CDR3 residues: CASSPSALVKTLYF. The CDR3 coding sequence is TGTGCCAGCAGTCCTAGCGCCTTAGTGAAGACCCTGTACTTC.

The table lists this clonotype with a count of one. The chain has TRBV10-2 and TRBJ2-2, with 8 bases matching TRBD2. V lost 10 bases, J lost 1 base, and 5 bases stayed unmatched. The germline V gene has CDR1 WSHSY and CDR2 SAAADI. The length of the CDR3 is 14 residues. The CDR3 DNA is TGCGCCACCGTACTAGCGGTGAACACCGGGGAGCTGTTTTTT. This gives the protein CATVLAVNTGELFF.

Points on this clonotype: Relative to the germline gene, one junction end is altered; a read error may explain this. The chain recombines TRBV5-1 with TRBJ1-2, with TRBD1 matching 10 bases. CDR3 size: 18 residues. CDR1 is SGHRS and CDR2 is YFSETQ in the germline V gene. The CDR3: CASSSGRNPGQGTYGHTF. The CDR3 DNA reads TGCGCCAGCAGCTCAGGACGAAACCCGGGACAGGGGACCTATGGCCACACCTTC.

The chain is built from TRBV5-1 and TRBJ2-7; unclear D gene. CDR3 length: 14 residues. Germline CDR1 SGHRS, CDR2 YFSETQ. With 4 bases removed from V and 5 bases from J, the gap between germline ends came to 16 bases. The CDR3 sequence is CASSGGAPPNEQYF. The CDR3 DNA sequence: TGCGCCAGCAGCGGTGGAGCCCCTCCCAACGAGCAGTACTTC.

The chain uses TRBV7-2 and TRBJ1-1; 7 bases line up with TRBD1. V trimming: 5 bases; J trimming: 2 bases; junction bases outside the gene matches: 5. The CDR3 sequence is 14 residues long. Germline assignment: CDR1 SGHTA and CDR2 FQGNSA. The chain's CDR3 is CASSQGQKNTEAFF. The CDR3 DNA is TGTGCCAGCAGCCAGGGACAGAAAAACACTGAAGCTTTCTTT.

The genes are TRBV6-6 and TRBJ1-2, with 11 bases aligning to TRBD1. The CDR3 extends over 17 amino acids. The germline CDR1 and CDR2 sequences are MNHNY and SVGAGI (reference sequence). With 3 bases clipped from V and 6 bases from J, the junction kept 12 bases outside the gene matches. CDR3 nucleotide sequence: TGTGCCAGCAGTTATACGGTGACAGGACAGGGGGCCGATGGCTACACCTTC. Translation: CASSYTVTGQGADGYTF.

This chain uses TRBV9 with TRBJ2-5; perhaps TRBD1 as D (5 bases). The CDR3 extends over 15 amino acids. The germline CDR1 and CDR2 sequences are SGDLS and YYNGEE. V lost 0 bases to trimming and J lost 5 bases, with 14 bases between them. This chain's CDR3 is CASSVGPQGWETQYF. The DNA for the CDR3 is TGTGCCAGCAGCGTAGGGCCCCAGGGATGGGAGACCCAGTACTTC.

The J gene is TRBJ2-3, the V gene TRBV20-1, with a possible D match to TRBD2 (5 bases). Germline assignment: CDR1 DFQATT and CDR2 SNEGSKA (reference sequence). V dropped 6 bases and J dropped 1 base, with 17 bases sitting between them. The CDR3 runs to 15 residues. The CDR3 coding sequence is TGCAGTGCGCAGGATAGAAAGAGGGGCACAGATACGCAGTATTTT. Its protein is CSAQDRKRGTDTQYF.

The rearrangement uses TRBV28 and TRBJ2-7; TRBD1 matches at 7 bases. J was trimmed by 0 bases and V by 7 bases; bases with no gene match: 6. CDR1 is MDHEN and CDR2 is SYDVKM in the germline V gene. The CDR3 consists of 14 residues. The CDR3 loop is CASTTGLSSYEQYF. For the CDR3, the DNA is TGTGCCAGCACGACAGGGTTAAGCTCCTACGAGCAGTACTTC. The whole variable domain, filled in from reference TRBV28 and TRBJ2-7, reads DVKVTQSSRYLVKRTGEKVFLECVQDMDHENMFWYRQDPGLGLRLIYFSYDVKMKEKGDIPEGYSVSREKKERFSLILESASTNQTSMYLCASTTGLSSYEQYFGPGTRLTVT.

This chain joins TRBV7-6 and TRBJ2-1; D is perhaps TRBD1 (6 bases). V was cut by 1 base and J by 5 bases, with 21 bases left in between. This CDR3 is 18 amino acids long. In germline, CDR1 is SGHVS, CDR2 FNYEAQ. The chain's CDR3 is CASSLGWTDLSSDNEQFF. The CDR3 nucleotides read TGTGCCAGCAGCTTAGGGTGGACAGACCTCTCATCGGACAATGAGCAGTTCTTC.